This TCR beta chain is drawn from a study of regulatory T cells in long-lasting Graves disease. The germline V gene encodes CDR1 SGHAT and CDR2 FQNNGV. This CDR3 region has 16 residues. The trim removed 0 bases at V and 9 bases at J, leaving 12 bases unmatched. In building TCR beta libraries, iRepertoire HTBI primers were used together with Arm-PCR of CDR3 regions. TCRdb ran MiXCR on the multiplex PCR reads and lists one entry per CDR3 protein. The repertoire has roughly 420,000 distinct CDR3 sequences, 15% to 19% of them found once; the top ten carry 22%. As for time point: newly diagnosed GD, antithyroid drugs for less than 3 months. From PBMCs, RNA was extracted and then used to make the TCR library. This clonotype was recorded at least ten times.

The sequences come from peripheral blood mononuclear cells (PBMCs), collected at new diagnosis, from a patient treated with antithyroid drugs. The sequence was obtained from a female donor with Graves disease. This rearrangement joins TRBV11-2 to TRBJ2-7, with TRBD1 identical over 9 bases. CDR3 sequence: CASSLDWWGQGLRQYF. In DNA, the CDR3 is TGTGCCAGCAGCTTAGATTGGTGGGGACAGGGTTTACGGCAGTACTTC.